Following are 3 T cell receptor beta chains from one sample sequenced in a study of shared clonotypes between healthy human individuals. Clones were sequenced by immunoSEQ multiplex PCR, and TCRdb holds only the in-frame ones, with some missing. The data contain under 600,000 clones, 97% of them singletons. Sequencing was performed on naive CD4+ T cells sorted from blood. Noted subset: CD45RA+ positively selected. These receptors were obtained from a woman aged 30 to 39 in good health.

V and J are TRBV6-5 and TRBJ2-2; D tentatively reads TRBD1 or TRBD2 (5 bases each). V gave up 0 bases and J gave up 1 base, with 9 bases separating them. Germline assignment: CDR1 MNHEY and CDR2 SVGAGI. This CDR3 contains 16 residues. DNA for the CDR3: TGTGCCAGCAGTTACTCGCCGGGACGGAACACCGGGGAGCTGTTTTTT. Translation: CASSYSPGRNTGELFF.

The gene calls are TRBV4-1 and TRBJ2-7; 8 bases map to TRBD1. The J segment lost 6 bases and the V segment lost 4 bases, leaving 14 bases of the junction unmatched. CDR1 MGHRA and CDR2 YSYEKL come from the germline V gene. The CDR3 extends over 16 amino acids. The CDR3 region is CASSPDRGSGGGEQYF. CDR3 coding DNA: TGCGCCAGCAGCCCCGATCGTGGGTCAGGGGGCGGCGAGCAGTACTTC.

The chain is built from TRBV5-1 and TRBJ1-2, with TRBD1 matching over 9 bases. Germline values: CDR1 SGHRS, CDR2 YFSETQ. The junction had 5 bases not matched to a gene; V was cut back by 1 base and J by 4 bases. There are 15 residues in the CDR3. CDR3 bases: TGCGCCAGCAGCTTGATGGCGGGACAGGGCTATGGCTACACCTTC. Translating gives CASSLMAGQGYGYTF.